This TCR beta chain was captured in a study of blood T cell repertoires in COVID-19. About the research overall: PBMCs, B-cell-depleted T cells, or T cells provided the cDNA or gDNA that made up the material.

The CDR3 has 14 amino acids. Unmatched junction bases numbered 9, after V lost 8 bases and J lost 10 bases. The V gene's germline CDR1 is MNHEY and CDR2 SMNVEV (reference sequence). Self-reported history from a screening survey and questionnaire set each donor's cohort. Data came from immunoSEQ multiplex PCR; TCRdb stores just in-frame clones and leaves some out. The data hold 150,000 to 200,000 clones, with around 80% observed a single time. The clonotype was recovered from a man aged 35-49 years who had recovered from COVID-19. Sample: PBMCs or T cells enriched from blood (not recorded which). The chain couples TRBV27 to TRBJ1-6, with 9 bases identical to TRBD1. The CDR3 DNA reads TGTGCCAGCCGCGACAGGGGGGTTGGATCACCCCTCCACTTT. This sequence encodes CASRDRGVGSPLHF.